This entry concerns a single T cell receptor (beta chain). This sample is part of a study of blood T cell repertoires in COVID-19. Study at large: The United States, Italy and Spain were the sources of the acute and convalescent COVID-19 samples. From T cells, B-cell-depleted T cells, or PBMCs came the material, which was cDNA or gDNA.

Recruited during active infection, patients (from Seattle) were subsequently followed longitudinally. In the source study's methods: Reference gene primer amplification gave nucleated cell count estimates. The method was immunoSEQ multiplex PCR; TCRdb's version includes in-frame clones alone and lacks a portion of them. The DNA gave D and trimming, while V, J and clone size come from that table. The sample includes about half a million clones, roughly 89% of them seen just once. Germline values: CDR1 SGHNT, CDR2 YYREEE (reference sequence). Trimming left V 1 base short and J 4 bases short, with 9 bases between. CDR3 size: 14 residues.

The TCR originated in a man aged 18 to 30 with COVID-19, enrolled during active disease. The sample comprised peripheral blood. The rearrangement uses TRBV5-4 and TRBJ1-5, with TRBD1 as a possible D gene (5 bases). The CDR3 here is CASSLQGENQPQHF. In DNA form, the CDR3 reads TGTGCCAGCAGCTTGCAGGGTGAGAATCAGCCCCAGCATTTT.